Each of the 2 T cell receptor beta chains below was sequenced from the same sample in a study of control samples from healthy donors and cancer patients. Libraries were prepared by immunoSEQ multiplex PCR; TCRdb keeps only in-frame clonotypes and omits some of them. The data contain 160,000 or so clones, about 94% of them seen just once; the ten biggest clones take up around 8%. The sequencing input was blood. All receptors come from a woman aged 40 to 50 in good health.

The chain uses TRBV4-3 and TRBJ1-2; D is undetermined. CDR3 length equals 15 residues. V lost 1 base and J lost 4, with 13 bases in between. Germline V gene sequence: CDR1 LGHNA, CDR2 YSLEER. CDR3 in DNA: TGCGCCAGCAGCCAAGTTACACCAACAGTCTATGGCTACACCTTC. Protein sequence: CASSQVTPTVYGYTF.

As regards this clone: The junction departs from germline at one end; a sequencing error may be responsible. The V and J genes are TRBV6-5 and TRBJ2-3; D ambiguous. This CDR3 is 11 amino acids long. Germline assignment: CDR1 MNHEY and CDR2 SVGAGI. The CDR3 DNA follows: TGTGCCAGCGAGAACGGTTTTCCGCCAACCTTT. Its protein product is CASENGFPPTF.